The rows below give T cell receptor beta chains drawn from one sample of a study of CD8 T cells in Susac syndrome. One entry per CDR3 protein results from TCRdb running MiXCR on the immunoSEQ multiplex PCR reads. Among about 240,000 distinct CDR3 sequences listed, around 96% were seen once. The sample was CD4+ T cells from PBMCs. The receptors originated from a human donor with Susac syndrome. Both conserved end residues are part of each CDR3. D genes are given only for firm matches. Clone size, where shown, is once, few, many, or a class for clones that have expanded.

v_call,clone_size,d_call,j_call,cdr3_aa,cdr3_nt
TRBV3-1,NA,NA,TRBJ1-5,CASSQRGGAGNQPQHF,TGTGCCAGCAGCCAGAGGGGGGGGGCTGGAAATCAGCCCCAGCATTTT
TRBV30,NA,NA,TRBJ1-4,CAWSSRVRPEKLFF,TGTGCCTGGAGTTCCAGGGTTCGTCCCGAAAAACTGTTTTTT
TRBV20-1,NA,TRBD1,TRBJ1-2,CSARDLLAGGSNYGYTF,TGCAGTGCTAGAGACCTCCTGGCAGGGGGCTCTAACTATGGCTACACCTTC
TRBV20-1,NA,NA,TRBJ1-2,CSARDRARGDYGYTF,TGCAGTGCTAGAGATCGGGCCCGGGGGGACTATGGCTACACCTTC
TRBV19,NA,NA,TRBJ1-4,CASSPRREKLFF,TGTGCCAGTAGCCCCCGAAGGGAAAAACTGTTTTTT
TRBV6-1,NA,TRBD1,TRBJ2-5,CASRVTGGTGQETQYF,TGTGCCAGCAGAGTTACAGGGGGCACGGGCCAAGAGACCCAGTACTTC
TRBV9,NA,NA,TRBJ2-2,CASSVQGELFF,TGTGCCAGCAGCGTCCAAGGGGAGCTGTTTTTT
TRBV20-1,NA,NA,TRBJ2-1,CSARYRGAYNEQFF,TGCAGTGCTAGATACCGGGGCGCCTACAATGAGCAGTTCTTC
TRBV9,NA,NA,TRBJ2-1,CASSVAQVANEQFF,TGTGCCAGCAGCGTAGCTCAGGTAGCCAATGAGCAGTTCTTC
TRBV29-1,NA,TRBD2,TRBJ2-5,CSVEVGGGETQYF,TGCAGCGTTGAAGTTGGGGGGGGTGAGACCCAGTACTTC
TRBV24-1,NA,NA,TRBJ2-3,CAPRDLTGGPSTDTQYF,TGTGCCCCCAGGGACTTAACCGGTGGGCCTAGCACAGATACGCAGTATTTT
TRBV29-1,NA,TRBD1,TRBJ2-1,CSVGDRNLNNEQFF,TGCAGCGTTGGGGACAGGAATCTTAACAATGAGCAGTTCTTC
TRBV6-6,NA,NA,TRBJ1-4,CASSRNRGEKLFF,TGTGCCAGCAGTCGAAATCGAGGGGAAAAACTGTTTTTT
TRBV4-1,NA,NA,TRBJ2-3,CASSRRADTQYF,TGCGCCAGCAGCCGTCGGGCAGATACGCAGTATTTT
TRBV19,NA,NA,TRBJ1-2,CASSVQGGQRSDYGYTF,TGTGCCAGTAGTGTCCAAGGAGGGCAGCGGTCAGACTATGGCTACACCTTC
TRBV29-1,NA,TRBD1,TRBJ2-7,CSVTGTGNYEQYF,TGCAGCGTCACCGGGACAGGCAACTACGAGCAGTACTTC
TRBV6-5,NA,NA,TRBJ2-7,CASSYSGGRDLSYEQYF,TGTGCCAGCAGTTACTCCGGAGGGCGGGACCTTTCCTACGAGCAGTACTTC
TRBV12-3/TRBV12-4,NA,TRBD2,TRBJ2-3,CASSLALAGAADTQYF,TGTGCCAGCAGTTTAGCCCTAGCGGGAGCTGCAGATACGCAGTATTTT
TRBV2,NA,TRBD1,TRBJ2-3,CASRRQGPSVDTQYF,TGTGCCAGCAGGAGACAGGGGCCGTCGGTGGATACGCAGTATTTT
TRBV7-6,NA,TRBD1,TRBJ2-7,CASSPLGTAYEQYF,TGTGCCAGCAGCCCCCTGGGGACAGCGTACGAGCAGTACTTC
TRBV20-1,NA,NA,TRBJ2-4,CSASLAVDQNIQYF,TGCAGTGCTTCCCTGGCGGTAGATCAGAACATTCAGTACTTC
TRBV3-1,NA,NA,TRBJ2-2,CASSRKTGLSGPGELFF,TGTGCCAGCAGCCGGAAGACGGGACTTAGCGGACCCGGGGAGCTGTTTTTT
TRBV29-1,NA,NA,TRBJ2-7,CSVEDPYRPGYEQYF,TGCAGCGTTGAAGATCCATACAGGCCGGGCTACGAGCAGTACTTC
TRBV20-1,NA,NA,TRBJ2-7,CSAFEGGEQYF,TGCAGTGCTTTCGAGGGAGGCGAGCAGTACTTC
TRBV29-1,NA,NA,TRBJ2-7,CGTWGSPYEQYF,TGCGGCACCTGGGGCAGTCCCTACGAGCAGTACTTC
TRBV28,once,NA,TRBJ1-2,CASSFGSAPYGYTF,TGTGCCAGCAGTTTCGGCAGCGCTCCCTATGGCTACACCTTC
TRBV12-3/TRBV12-4,NA,TRBD1,TRBJ1-1,CASSHRGFSPEAFF,TGTGCCAGCAGTCACAGGGGATTTTCGCCTGAAGCTTTCTTT
TRBV5-4,NA,NA,TRBJ1-2,CASSLAATVFSGYTF,TGTGCCAGCAGCTTGGCAGCAACAGTCTTCTCTGGCTACACCTTC
TRBV3-1,once,NA,TRBJ1-2,CASSHDTYYGYTF,TGTGCCAGCAGCCACGACACTTACTATGGCTACACCTTC
TRBV12-3/TRBV12-4,NA,NA,TRBJ1-2,CASSLDYGYTF,TGTGCCAGCAGTTTAGACTATGGCTACACCTTC
TRBV4-1,NA,TRBD1,TRBJ1-1,CASSQERDRKNTEAFF,TGCGCCAGCAGCCAAGAAAGGGACAGAAAGAACACTGAAGCTTTCTTT
TRBV5-1,NA,NA,TRBJ2-7,CASAPPGAYEQYF,TGCGCCAGCGCTCCCCCAGGAGCCTACGAGCAGTACTTC
TRBV6-5,NA,NA,TRBJ1-1,CAVLYPTEAFF,TGTGCCGTCCTGTACCCGACTGAAGCTTTCTTT
TRBV11-2,once,NA,TRBJ2-7,CASSNTGFNYEQYF,TGTGCCAGCAGCAACACAGGGTTCAACTACGAGCAGTACTTC
TRBV20-1,NA,TRBD2,TRBJ2-1,CSASTREGLRNEQFF,TGCAGTGCCTCAACTAGGGAGGGCCTGAGGAATGAGCAGTTCTTC
TRBV7-8,NA,NA,TRBJ2-6,CASSSAGASGANVLTF,TGTGCCAGCAGCTCTGCGGGGGCCTCTGGGGCCAACGTCCTGACTTTC
TRBV6-5,NA,NA,TRBJ2-4,CASLTRTKNIQYF,TGTGCCAGCCTTACTCGAACCAAAAACATTCAGTACTTC
TRBV29-1,NA,TRBD1,TRBJ2-1,CSVEGTGGVLNEQFF,TGCAGCGTTGAAGGGACAGGGGGCGTATTGAATGAGCAGTTCTTC
TRBV20-1,NA,TRBD1,TRBJ1-2,CSASRSDRANYGYTF,TGCAGTGCTAGTAGGTCGGACAGGGCCAACTATGGCTACACCTTC
TRBV7-9,NA,NA,TRBJ2-3,CASSEAPSNSDTQYF,TGTGCCAGCAGCGAAGCACCTTCCAATTCAGATACGCAGTATTTT
TRBV30,NA,NA,TRBJ1-1,CAWARAAGITEAFF,TGTGCCTGGGCCCGGGCCGCTGGAATCACTGAAGCTTTCTTT
TRBV5-1,NA,NA,TRBJ2-5,CASSSSETQYF,TGCGCCAGCAGCTCGTCAGAGACCCAGTACTTC
TRBV12-3/TRBV12-4,NA,NA,TRBJ2-7,CASSPQWSDEQYF,TGTGCCAGCAGTCCCCAGTGGAGTGACGAGCAGTACTTC
TRBV2,NA,NA,TRBJ1-2,CASSEAGGYTF,TGTGCCAGCAGTGAAGCCGGCGGCTACACCTTC
TRBV20-1,NA,NA,TRBJ2-7,CSAHVRGSEQYF,TGCAGTGCACACGTAAGGGGGAGCGAGCAGTACTTC
TRBV9,NA,NA,TRBJ2-2,CASSVLTSAPGATGELFF,TGTGCCAGCAGCGTCTTGACTAGTGCCCCGGGGGCCACCGGGGAGCTGTTTTTT
TRBV20-1,NA,TRBD2,TRBJ2-3,CSATGLAGAPDTQYF,TGCAGTGCTACGGGACTAGCGGGAGCGCCAGATACGCAGTATTTT
TRBV30,NA,NA,TRBJ2-3,CAWRPNRALSDTQYF,TGTGCCTGGAGACCAAACCGAGCACTATCGGATACGCAGTATTTT
TRBV6-5,NA,NA,TRBJ1-5,CASRGAGPNQPQHF,TGTGCCAGCCGCGGAGCAGGCCCCAATCAGCCCCAGCATTTT
TRBV30,NA,NA,TRBJ2-1,CAWSRDGSYNEQFF,TGTGCCTGGAGTCGCGACGGCTCCTACAATGAGCAGTTCTTC
TRBV29-1,NA,NA,TRBJ1-2,CSVAGGKSGYTF,TGCAGCGTTGCGGGGGGAAAGAGTGGCTACACCTTC
TRBV11-2,few,NA,TRBJ1-2,CASSFGQNYGYTF,TGTGCCAGCAGCTTCGGACAGAACTATGGCTACACCTTC
TRBV6-2/TRBV6-3,NA,NA,TRBJ1-5,CASSYAEGQPQHF,TGTGCCAGCAGTTACGCTGAGGGCCAGCCCCAGCATTTT
TRBV7-3,NA,TRBD1,TRBJ1-2,CASSLDRGQLGYTF,TGTGCCAGCAGCTTAGACAGGGGGCAACTTGGCTACACCTTC
TRBV30,NA,TRBD1,TRBJ2-3,CAWSKDRGTDTQYF,TGTGCCTGGAGTAAGGACAGGGGCACAGATACGCAGTATTTT
TRBV20-1,NA,NA,TRBJ1-5,CSAGAGNQPQHF,TGCAGTGCGGGGGCCGGCAATCAGCCCCAGCATTTT
TRBV7-9,NA,NA,TRBJ1-5,CASSLGAGLGQPQHF,TGTGCCAGCAGCTTAGGAGCGGGGCTGGGCCAGCCCCAGCATTTT
TRBV20-1,NA,NA,TRBJ2-7,CSARDLASSSYEQYF,TGCAGTGCTAGAGATCTGGCTAGCAGTTCCTACGAGCAGTACTTC
TRBV20-1,NA,NA,TRBJ2-7,CSARDVKGTDYEQYF,TGCAGTGCTAGAGATGTGAAGGGCACAGACTACGAGCAGTACTTC
TRBV11-2,NA,NA,TRBJ2-1,CASSLGGGGQFF,TGTGCCAGCAGCCTGGGGGGTGGTGGGCAGTTCTTC